The 11 T cell receptor beta chains reported below all come from one sample, sequenced in a study of blood T cells in healthy people across ages. A second PCR of 7 to 11 cycles used a sample-barcoded 5' primer and a J-beta primer mix. MiXCR, run by TCRdb on the 5' RACE reads, gives a single entry per CDR3 protein. The sample has about 810,000 distinct CDR3 sequences, approximately 35% seen once. The source material was blood. The receptors shown here come from a man between 18 and 29 years old in good health.

This clonotype came up a few times. This chain uses TRBV5-1 with TRBJ2-1; 11 nucleotides agree with TRBD2. The J call may be faulty, since TRBJ2-7 better matches the DNA end. Germline CDR1 and CDR2: SGHRS and YFSETQ. The CDR3 is made up of 18 amino acids. The CDR3 loop reads CASSFPSGGRSSYNEQYF. The CDR3 coding sequence is TGCGCCAGCAGCTTTCCTAGCGGGGGGCGGAGCTCCTACAATGAGCAGTACTTC.

A note on this clonotype: A much larger clone differs from this one at a single base, so this may be a read error. The genes are TRBV4-1 and TRBJ2-1; D could derive from TRBD1 or TRBD2 (5 bases each). The end of the DNA is better explained by TRBJ2-7, so the J call may be wrong. There are 15 residues in the CDR3. Germline values: CDR1 MGHRA, CDR2 YSYEKL. The CDR3 sequence: CASSQGGDPYNEQYF. The CDR3 DNA sequence: TGCGCCAGCAGCCAAGGTGGGGACCCATACAATGAGCAGTACTTC.

The gene calls are TRBV6-1 and TRBJ2-7, with 9 positions matching TRBD2. Germline V gives CDR1 MNHNS, CDR2 SASEGT. The CDR3 runs 14 residues. V shed 7 bases, J shed 7 bases, and the junction held 11 bases outside the gene matches. CDR3 coding DNA: TGTGCCAGCACAGCGGGAGGCCCCTACAATGAGCAGTACTTC. It codes for CASTAGGPYNEQYF.

The J gene is TRBJ1-5, the V gene TRBV2; no clear D. V was clipped by 7 bases and J by 0 bases, with 7 bases between them. The CDR3 spans 13 residues. Germline loops: CDR1 SNHLY, CDR2 FYNNEI. Written as DNA, the CDR3 is TGTGCCAGCAAGTACGGTAGCAATCAGCCCCAGCATTTT. Amino acids: CASKYGSNQPQHF. Based on the CDR3 plus reference TRBV2 and TRBJ1-5, the full variable domain is EPEVTQTPSHQVTQMGQEVILRCVPISNHLYFYWYRQILGQKVEFLVSFYNNEISEKSEIFDDQFSVERPDGSNFTLKIRSTKLEDSAMYFCASKYGSNQPQHFGDGTRLSIL.

The J gene is TRBJ2-3, the V gene TRBV7-2; TRBD2 agrees at 7 bases. The germline CDR1 and CDR2 sequences are SGHTA and FQGNSA. The CDR3 is 16 amino acids. The junction had 9 bases not matched to a gene; V was cut back by 1 base and J by 5 bases. DNA of the CDR3: TGTGCCAGCAGCTTAGAGAAGGACGGGGGGATAGATACGCAGTATTTT. As protein: CASSLEKDGGIDTQYF.

The genes are TRBV20-1 and TRBJ2-5; no firm D call. V lost 3 bases to trimming and J lost 1 base, with 12 bases between them. Looked up from germline, CDR1 is DFQATT and CDR2 is SNEGSKA (reference sequence). This CDR3 contains 14 residues. In DNA form, the CDR3 reads TGCAGTGCTAGTCCTGGGCACCTCCAAGAGACCCAGTACTTC. It codes for CSASPGHLQETQYF.

The rearrangement uses TRBV7-3 and TRBJ2-1; 8 bases fit TRBD2. Per the germline V gene, CDR1 is SGHTA and CDR2 is FQGTGA. The CDR3 covers 16 residues. V shed 3 bases, J shed 3 bases, and the junction held 7 bases outside the gene matches. CDR3 coding DNA: TGTGCCAGCAGCTTCTCCGGGACTAGAGGCTACAATGAGCAGTTCTTC. Its protein product is CASSFSGTRGYNEQFF. Full variable domain (outside the CDR3, taken from reference TRBV7-3 and TRBJ2-1): GAGVSQTPSNKVTEKGKYVELRCDPISGHTALYWYRQSLGQGPEFLIYFQGTGAADDSGLPNDRFFAVRPEGSVSTLKIQRTERGDSAVYLCASSFSGTRGYNEQFFGPGTRLTVL.

The V gene is TRBV5-1, the J gene TRBJ1-4, with TRBD1 matching over 7 bases. Trimming removed 3 bases from V and 5 bases from J; junction bases left unmatched: 10. The length of the CDR3 is 16 residues. The germline gives CDR1 SGHRS, CDR2 YFSETQ. The CDR3, as DNA: TGCGCCAGCAGCTCCGCCACACAGGGGCGGAATGAAAAACTGTTTTTT. This gives the protein CASSSATQGRNEKLFF. Full variable domain (outside the CDR3, taken from reference TRBV5-1 and TRBJ1-4): KAGVTQTPRYLIKTRGQQVTLSCSPISGHRSVSWYQQTPGQGLQFLFEYFSETQRNKGNFPGRFSGRQFSNSRSEMNVSTLELGDSALYLCASSSATQGRNEKLFFGSGTQLSVL.

This clonotype was picked up one time. This rearrangement joins TRBV12-3 or TRBV12-4 to TRBJ2-5; 8 bases map to TRBD1. V shed 4 bases and J 5 bases; nucleotides not matched to a gene: 9. The CDR3 is made up of 15 amino acids. CDR3 sequence (DNA): TGTGCCAGCAGTTATGGACAGGGTGGGGTTGAGACCCAGTACTTC. This sequence encodes CASSYGQGGVETQYF.

This clonotype was seen a handful of times. CDR3 amino acids: CSASETARYSNQPQHF. The CDR3, as DNA: TGCAGTGCTAGTGAGACCGCGCGCTATAGCAATCAGCCCCAGCATTTT. V is TRBV20-1 and J is TRBJ1-5; D gene ambiguous. Germline V lookup: CDR1 DFQATT, CDR2 SNEGSKA (reference sequence). V lost 3 bases and J 0 bases, leaving 15 bases between the germline ends. This CDR3 has 16 amino acids.

The table lists this clonotype with a count of one. V is TRBV7-9 and J is TRBJ2-2; the D gene is possibly TRBD1 (6 bases). This CDR3 has 15 residues. Deletions cut 3 bases from V and 3 bases from J, with 11 bases between. Looked up from germline, CDR1 is SEHNR and CDR2 is FQNEAQ (reference sequence). CDR3 DNA sequence: TGTGCCAGCAGCTTCCGGGACACTCACACCGGGGAGCTGTTTTTT. Its protein is CASSFRDTHTGELFF.